The clone carrying this TCR beta chain appeared once. The treatment was: randomized to nivolumab then ipilimumab (arm A) or the reverse (arm B). Sequencing was performed with immunoSEQ multiplex PCR; in TCRdb, only in-frame clones are kept and a portion is missing. The profile shows 15,000 to 20,000 clones, approximately 70% of them singletons. The entry originates in a study of sequential checkpoint blockade in melanoma. V was trimmed by 5 bases and J by 1 base, leaving 14 bases between them. The CDR3 is made up of 15 amino acids. Looked up from germline, CDR1 is SEHNR and CDR2 is FQNEAQ (reference sequence).

V is TRBV7-9 and J is TRBJ1-1, with D perhaps matching TRBD1 (6 bases). The sequence was collected from a human donor with melanoma. Material: CD8+ T cells sorted from blood (inferred from file names), obtained from a patient given nivolumab and ipilimumab in sequence. The CDR3 coding sequence is TGTGCCAGCAGCCGTAAGGGACAACCGAACACTGAAGCTTTCTTT. This encodes CASSRKGQPNTEAFF.